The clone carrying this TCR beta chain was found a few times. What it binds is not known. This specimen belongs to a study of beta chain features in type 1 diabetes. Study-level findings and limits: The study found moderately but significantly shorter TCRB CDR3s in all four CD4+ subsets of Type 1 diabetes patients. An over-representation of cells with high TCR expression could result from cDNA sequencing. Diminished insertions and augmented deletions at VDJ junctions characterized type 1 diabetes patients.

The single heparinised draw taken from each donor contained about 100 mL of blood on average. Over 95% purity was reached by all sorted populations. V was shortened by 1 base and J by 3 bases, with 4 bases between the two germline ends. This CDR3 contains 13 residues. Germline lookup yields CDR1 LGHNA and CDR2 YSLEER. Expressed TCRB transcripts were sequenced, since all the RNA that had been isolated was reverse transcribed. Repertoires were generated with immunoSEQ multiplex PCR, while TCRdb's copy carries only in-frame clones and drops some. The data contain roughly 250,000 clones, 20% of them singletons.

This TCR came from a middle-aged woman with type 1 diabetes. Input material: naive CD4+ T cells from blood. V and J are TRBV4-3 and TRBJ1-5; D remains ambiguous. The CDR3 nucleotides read TGCGCCAGCAGCCAAGCTTTCAATCAGCCCCAGCATTTT. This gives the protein CASSQAFNQPQHF.